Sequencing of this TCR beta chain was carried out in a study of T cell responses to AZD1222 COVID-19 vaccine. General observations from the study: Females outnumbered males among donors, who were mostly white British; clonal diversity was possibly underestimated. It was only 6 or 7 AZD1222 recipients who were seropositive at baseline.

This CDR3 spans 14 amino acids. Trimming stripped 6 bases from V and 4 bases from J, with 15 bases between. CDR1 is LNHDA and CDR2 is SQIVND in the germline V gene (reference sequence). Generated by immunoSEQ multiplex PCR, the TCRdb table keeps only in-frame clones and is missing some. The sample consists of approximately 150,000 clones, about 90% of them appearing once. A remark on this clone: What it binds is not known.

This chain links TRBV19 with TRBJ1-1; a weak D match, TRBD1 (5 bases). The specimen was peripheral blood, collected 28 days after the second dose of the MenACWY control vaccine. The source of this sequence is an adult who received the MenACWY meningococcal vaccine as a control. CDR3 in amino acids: CASRGQGVGTEAFF. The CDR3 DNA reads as TGTGCCAGTAGGGGCCAAGGGGTCGGCACTGAAGCTTTCTTT.